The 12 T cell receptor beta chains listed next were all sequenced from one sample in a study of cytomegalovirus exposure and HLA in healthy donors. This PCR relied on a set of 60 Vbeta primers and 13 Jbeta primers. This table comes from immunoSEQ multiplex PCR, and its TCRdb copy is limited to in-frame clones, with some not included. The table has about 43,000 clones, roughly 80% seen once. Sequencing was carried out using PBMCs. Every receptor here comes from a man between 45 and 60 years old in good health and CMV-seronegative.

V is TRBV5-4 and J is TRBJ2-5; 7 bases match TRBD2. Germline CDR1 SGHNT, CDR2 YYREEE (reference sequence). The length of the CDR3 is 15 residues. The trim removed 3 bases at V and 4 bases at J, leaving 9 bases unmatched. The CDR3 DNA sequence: TGTGCCAGCAGCTCTGGACTAGGGGAAGGAGAGACCCAGTACTTC. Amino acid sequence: CASSSGLGEGETQYF.

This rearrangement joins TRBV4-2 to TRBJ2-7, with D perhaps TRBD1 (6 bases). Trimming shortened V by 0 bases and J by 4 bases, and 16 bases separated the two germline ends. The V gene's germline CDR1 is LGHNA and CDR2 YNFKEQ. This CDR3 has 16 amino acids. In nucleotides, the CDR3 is TGTGCCAGCAGCCAAGATCCACAGGGTCTAGTTTACGAGCAGTACTTC. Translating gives CASSQDPQGLVYEQYF.

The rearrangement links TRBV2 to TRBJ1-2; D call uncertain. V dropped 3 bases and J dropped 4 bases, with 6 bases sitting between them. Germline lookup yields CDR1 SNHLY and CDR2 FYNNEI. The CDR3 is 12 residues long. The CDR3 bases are TGTGCCAGCAGTGAGAGCGGCTATGGCTACACCTTC. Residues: CASSESGYGYTF.

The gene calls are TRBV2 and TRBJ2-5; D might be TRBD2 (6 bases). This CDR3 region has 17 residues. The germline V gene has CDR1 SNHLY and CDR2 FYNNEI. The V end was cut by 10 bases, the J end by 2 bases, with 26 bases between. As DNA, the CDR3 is TGTGCCACCGAGTGGGGGGAGCCCAGGGTTAGGCAAGAGACCCAGTACTTC. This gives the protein CATEWGEPRVRQETQYF. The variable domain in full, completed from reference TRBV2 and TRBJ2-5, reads EPEVTQTPSHQVTQMGQEVILRCVPISNHLYFYWYRQILGQKVEFLVSFYNNEISEKSEIFDDQFSVERPDGSNFTLKIRSTKLEDSAMYFCATEWGEPRVRQETQYFGPGTRLLVL.

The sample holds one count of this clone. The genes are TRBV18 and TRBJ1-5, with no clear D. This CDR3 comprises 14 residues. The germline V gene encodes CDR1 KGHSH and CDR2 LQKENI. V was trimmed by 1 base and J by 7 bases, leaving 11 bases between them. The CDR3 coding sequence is TGTGCCAGCTCACCACTGGGAGGAAGGCAGCCCCAGCATTTT. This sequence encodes CASSPLGGRQPQHF.

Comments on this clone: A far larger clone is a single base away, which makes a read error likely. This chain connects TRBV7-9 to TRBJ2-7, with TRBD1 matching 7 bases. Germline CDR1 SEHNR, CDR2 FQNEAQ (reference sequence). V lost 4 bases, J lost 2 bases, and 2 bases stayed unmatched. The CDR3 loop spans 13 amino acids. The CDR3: CASSSGQTYEQYF. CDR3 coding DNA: TGTGCCAGCAGCTCGGGACAGACCTACGAGCAGTACTTC.

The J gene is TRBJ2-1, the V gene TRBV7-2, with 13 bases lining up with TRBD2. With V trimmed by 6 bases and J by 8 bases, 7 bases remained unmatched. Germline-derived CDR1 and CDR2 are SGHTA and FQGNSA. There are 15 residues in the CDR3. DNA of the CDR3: TGTGCCAGCAGGCTGACTAGCGGGGGGATATATGAGCAGTTCTTC. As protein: CASRLTSGGIYEQFF.

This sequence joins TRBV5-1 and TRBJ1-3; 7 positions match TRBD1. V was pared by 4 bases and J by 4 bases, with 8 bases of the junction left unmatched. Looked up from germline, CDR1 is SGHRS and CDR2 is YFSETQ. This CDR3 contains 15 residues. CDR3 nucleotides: TGCGCCAGCAGCCCCGTGACAGGGTCCGGAAACACCATATATTTT. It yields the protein CASSPVTGSGNTIYF.

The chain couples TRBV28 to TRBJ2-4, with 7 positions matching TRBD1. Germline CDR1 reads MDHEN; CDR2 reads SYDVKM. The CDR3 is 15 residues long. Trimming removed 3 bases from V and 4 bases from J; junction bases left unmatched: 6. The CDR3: CASSLVRDRKNIQYF. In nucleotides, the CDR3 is TGTGCCAGCAGTTTGGTAAGGGACAGAAAAAACATTCAGTACTTC.

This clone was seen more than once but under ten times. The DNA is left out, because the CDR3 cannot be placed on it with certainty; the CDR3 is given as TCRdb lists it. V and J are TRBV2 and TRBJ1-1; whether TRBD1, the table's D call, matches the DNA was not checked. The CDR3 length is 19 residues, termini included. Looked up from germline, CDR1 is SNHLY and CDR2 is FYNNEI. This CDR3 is CASSSSMGQGFRMNTEAFF.

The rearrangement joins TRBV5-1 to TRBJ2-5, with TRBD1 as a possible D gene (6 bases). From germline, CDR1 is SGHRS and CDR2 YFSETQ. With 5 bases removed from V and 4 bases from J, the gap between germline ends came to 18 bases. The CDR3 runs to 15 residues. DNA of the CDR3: TGCGCCAGCAGACTCCCATATGGGGGCGGAGAGACCCAGTACTTC. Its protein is CASRLPYGGGETQYF.

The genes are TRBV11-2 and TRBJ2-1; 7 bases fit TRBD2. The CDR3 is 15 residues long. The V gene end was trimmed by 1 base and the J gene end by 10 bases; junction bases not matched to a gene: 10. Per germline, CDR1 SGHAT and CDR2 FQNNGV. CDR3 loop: CASSLGVGRASEQFF. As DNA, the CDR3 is TGTGCCAGCAGCTTAGGGGTGGGGAGGGCTAGCGAGCAGTTCTTC.